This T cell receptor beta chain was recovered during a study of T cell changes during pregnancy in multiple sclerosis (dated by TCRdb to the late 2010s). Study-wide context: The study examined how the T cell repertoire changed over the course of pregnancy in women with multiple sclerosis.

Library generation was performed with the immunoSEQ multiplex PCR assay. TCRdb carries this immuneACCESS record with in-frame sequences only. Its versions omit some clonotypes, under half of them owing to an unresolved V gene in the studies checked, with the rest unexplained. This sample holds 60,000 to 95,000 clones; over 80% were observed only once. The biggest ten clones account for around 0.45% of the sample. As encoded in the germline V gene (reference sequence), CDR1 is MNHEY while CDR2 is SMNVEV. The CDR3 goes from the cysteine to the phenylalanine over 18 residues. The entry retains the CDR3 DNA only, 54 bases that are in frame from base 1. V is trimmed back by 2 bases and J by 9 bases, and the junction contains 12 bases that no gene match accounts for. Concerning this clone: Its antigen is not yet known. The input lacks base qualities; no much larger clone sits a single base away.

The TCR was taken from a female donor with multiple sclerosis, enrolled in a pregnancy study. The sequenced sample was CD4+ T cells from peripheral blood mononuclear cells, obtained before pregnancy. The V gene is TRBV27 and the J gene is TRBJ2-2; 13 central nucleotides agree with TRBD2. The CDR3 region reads CASSLQGLAGPVWRELFF. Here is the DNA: TGTGCCAGCAGTTTACAGGGACTAGCGGGACCCGTCTGGCGGGAGCTGTTTTTT.